This TCR beta chain was sequenced for a study of cytomegalovirus exposure and HLA in healthy donors. Study-level results: Reports credit the classifier with highly specific, highly sensitive diagnosis of cytomegalovirus status.

The CDR3 runs 15 residues. J was trimmed by 8 bases and V by 5 bases; bases with no gene match: 9. The germline CDR1 and CDR2 sequences are MNHEY and SVGAGI. Note on this clone: Its antigen is as yet unknown.

Produced via immunoSEQ multiplex PCR; TCRdb's table is partial and in-frame only. The table includes about 120,000 clones, roughly 89% detected once. Sequencing was performed on PBMCs. The sequence was obtained from a woman aged 18-29 years in good health and CMV-seronegative. The chain uses TRBV6-5 and TRBJ1-2; 12 positions match TRBD1. The CDR3 region is CASSKMGQGAWGYTF. The CDR3 nucleotides are TGTGCCAGCAGTAAGATGGGACAGGGGGCTTGGGGCTACACCTTC.